These T cell receptor beta chains were read from a single sample in a study of T-cell memory formation after mild COVID-19. Via MiXCR, TCRdb re-called the 5' RACE reads, giving one row per CDR3 protein. The sample has approximately 300,000 distinct CDR3 sequences, 15% to 20% seen once. Sequencing used PBMCs or a T cell subset sorted from them (not recorded which). These receptors all come from a man in his late teens or twenties who had mild COVID-19 (a few samples of this study predate the infection). Cell type and time point are not known. CDR3s include the opening cysteine and the closing phenylalanine or tryptophan. The D gene is left open where the match is weak. The size field is filled for only some rows; it gives once, few, many or a size class.

d_gene,v_gene,abundance,j_gene,CDR3aa,CDR3nt
TRBD1,TRBV4-1,-,TRBJ1-5,CATGTANQPQHF,TGCGCAACCGGGACAGCAAACCAGCCCCAGCATTTT
-,TRBV6-5,-,TRBJ2-1,CASSYSPTGSSEQFF,TGTGCCAGCAGTTACTCGCCCACGGGGTCAAGTGAGCAGTTCTTC
-,TRBV5-1,once,TRBJ1-5,CASSLGLRDNQPQHF,TGCGCCAGCAGCCTAGGCCTTCGAGACAATCAGCCCCAGCATTTT
-,TRBV20-1,few,TRBJ1-6,CSARGGRGTSYNSPLHF,TGCAGTGCTAGAGGGGGGAGAGGGACCTCCTATAATTCACCCCTCCACTTT
TRBD1,TRBV5-4,few,TRBJ1-1,CASSRRGQGRGSTEAFF,TGTGCCAGCAGCCGGAGGGGACAGGGAAGGGGGAGCACTGAAGCTTTCTTT
TRBD1,TRBV27,-,TRBJ2-2,CASLSGRGYAGELFF,TGTGCCAGCCTATCGGGCAGGGGGTACGCCGGGGAGCTGTTTTTT
-,TRBV4-1,-,TRBJ1-5,CASSEVGLSQPQHF,TGCGCCAGCAGCGAGGTGGGGTTGAGTCAGCCCCAGCATTTT
TRBD1,TRBV7-2,-,TRBJ2-5,CASSLQQGSETQYF,TGTGCCAGCAGCTTGCAACAGGGGTCCGAGACCCAGTACTTC
TRBD1,TRBV3-1,few,TRBJ2-4,CASSHTGEAKNIQYF,TGTGCCAGCAGCCACACAGGGGAAGCCAAAAACATTCAGTACTTC
-,TRBV11-2,few,TRBJ1-1,CASSPEGGSTEAFF,TGTGCCAGCAGCCCGGAGGGCGGGAGCACTGAAGCTTTCTTT
-,TRBV27,-,TRBJ1-6,CASSFVNSPLHF,TGTGCCAGCAGTTTCGTAAATTCACCCCTCCACTTT
-,TRBV4-1,-,TRBJ1-5,CASSQEGRNQPQHF,TGCGCCAGCAGCCAAGAGGGCAGGAATCAGCCCCAGCATTTT
-,TRBV6-1,-,TRBJ1-6,CASSVFGPPGSPLHF,TGTGCCAGCAGTGTGTTCGGCCCCCCGGGATCACCCCTCCACTTT
TRBD2,TRBV5-1,-,TRBJ2-3,CASSLLAGVRDTQYF,TGCGCCAGTTCCCTTCTAGCGGGCGTTAGAGATACGCAGTATTTT
TRBD1,TRBV4-3,-,TRBJ1-2,CASSQDLAGTGGGYGYTF,TGCGCCAGCAGCCAAGATCTTGCCGGGACAGGGGGAGGCTATGGCTACACCTTC
TRBD2,TRBV12-3/TRBV12-4,-,TRBJ2-2,CASSSYTTSSGSVGELFF,TGTGCCAGCAGTTCATACACCACCTCTAGCGGGAGCGTCGGGGAGCTGTTTTTT
-,TRBV6-5,few,TRBJ1-4,CASSRRAGNEKLFF,TGTGCCAGCAGTAGGCGGGCGGGTAATGAAAAACTGTTTTTT
-,TRBV11-2,many,TRBJ1-1,CASSLGRNTEAFF,TGTGCCAGCAGCTTAGGCAGGAACACTGAAGCTTTCTTT
TRBD1,TRBV18,-,TRBJ2-3,CASSPGTGAPDTQYF,TGTGCCAGCTCACCAGGGACAGGGGCTCCAGATACGCAGTATTTT
-,TRBV24-1,-,TRBJ1-5,CATSEAGDQPQHF,TGTGCCACCAGTGAGGCGGGGGATCAGCCCCAGCATTTT
-,TRBV7-2,few,TRBJ2-7,CASSLGRGSHYEQYF,TGTGCCAGCAGCTTAGGAAGGGGTAGTCACTACGAGCAGTACTTC
-,TRBV7-8,-,TRBJ1-5,CASSTESYQPQHF,TGTGCCAGCAGCACAGAGTCCTATCAGCCCCAGCATTTT
-,TRBV20-1,few,TRBJ2-2,CSARPPRGMGDTGELFF,TGCAGTGCTAGACCACCACGGGGGATGGGGGACACCGGGGAGCTGTTTTTT
-,TRBV12-3/TRBV12-4,few,TRBJ2-2,CASSLTRGELFF,TGTGCCAGCAGTTTGACCCGGGGGGAGCTGTTTTTT
-,TRBV10-3,-,TRBJ2-1,CAISESSRVSNEQFF,TGTGCCATCAGTGAGTCGAGCAGGGTATCCAATGAGCAGTTCTTC
-,TRBV14,-,TRBJ2-7,CASSQVDRTLYKQYF,TGTGCCAGCAGCCAAGTCGACAGGACTCTCTACAAGCAGTACTTC
-,TRBV6-2/TRBV6-3,-,TRBJ2-1,CASSLLGGWRNEQFF,TGTGCCAGCAGTCTACTAGGGGGGTGGAGGAATGAGCAGTTCTTC
-,TRBV6-5,-,TRBJ1-2,CASSSRLGYGYTF,TGTGCCAGCAGTTCGCGTTTGGGGTATGGCTACACCTTC
TRBD2,TRBV7-8,-,TRBJ2-2,CASSTRGGASGELFF,TGTGCCAGCAGCACCCGCGGGGGGGCTTCCGGGGAGCTGTTTTTT
-,TRBV5-6,-,TRBJ1-2,CASSWDFGGYTF,TGTGCCAGCAGCTGGGACTTTGGCGGCTACACCTTC
TRBD1,TRBV9,few,TRBJ2-5,CASSTGTEETQYF,TGTGCCAGCAGCACCGGGACAGAAGAGACCCAGTACTTC